The 6 T cell receptor beta chains below come from one sample, sequenced in a study of blood T cells in healthy people across ages. Sample-barcoded 5' priming and a J-beta primer mix drove a second PCR of about 7 to 11 cycles. TCRdb recomputed calls from the 5' RACE reads with MiXCR, one row per CDR3 protein. The data show about 640,000 distinct CDR3 sequences, about 54% seen once. The sequencing input was blood. All receptors come from a man in his 60s in good health.

The chain combines TRBV2 with TRBJ1-2; 7 bases are a match to TRBD1. CDR1 is SNHLY, CDR2 FYNNEI, per germline. V was pared by 6 bases and J by 4 bases, with 11 bases of the junction left unmatched. The CDR3 loop spans 15 amino acids. The DNA for the CDR3 is TGTGCCAGCAGCGTAACCCGGGACAGCCTCTATGGCTACACCTTC. As protein: CASSVTRDSLYGYTF.

This clonotype was detected many times. The J gene is TRBJ2-5, the V gene TRBV20-1; TRBD2 aligns across 10 bases. The germline CDR1 and CDR2 sequences are DFQATT and SNEGSKA (reference sequence). The CDR3 length is 13 residues. V lost 6 bases, J lost 1 base, and 2 bases stayed unmatched. The CDR3 loop reads CSARTSGQETQYF. CDR3 nucleotides: TGCAGTGCCAGGACTAGCGGCCAAGAGACCCAGTACTTC.

The chain is built from TRBV20-1 and TRBJ2-1; TRBD2 matches 9 bases. CDR3 length equals 15 residues. Germline V gene data show CDR1 as DFQATT and CDR2 as SNEGSKA (reference sequence). With 1 base clipped from V and 2 bases from J, the junction kept 3 bases outside the gene matches. CDR3: CSARVPSGAYNEQFF. CDR3 sequence (DNA): TGCAGTGCTAGAGTCCCTAGCGGGGCCTACAATGAGCAGTTCTTC.

This chain uses TRBV6-2 or TRBV6-3 with TRBJ2-7; 14 bases are a match to TRBD2. V lost 8 bases, J lost 2 bases, and 5 bases stayed unmatched. The CDR3 is made up of 15 amino acids. Germline V gene lookup returns CDR1 MNHEY and CDR2 SVGEGT. The CDR3 coding sequence is TGTGCCAGCCGGGGGACTAGCGGGGGCCCCTACGAGCAGTACTTC. Translated, it gives CASRGTSGGPYEQYF.

In this sample, this clonotype turned up a few times. The chain couples TRBV5-1 to TRBJ2-1; the match to TRBD2 covers 10 bases. Germline CDR1 is SGHRS and CDR2 is YFSETQ. The ends lost 0 bases at V and 0 bases at J; junction bases unmatched: 6. CDR3 length: 18 residues. The CDR3 here is CASSLVGLAATSYNEQFF. The CDR3, as DNA: TGCGCCAGCAGCTTGGTTGGACTAGCGGCTACCTCCTACAATGAGCAGTTCTTC.

Comment on this clonotype: The junction departs from the called germline gene at one end, perhaps through a read error. The rearrangement links TRBV13 to TRBJ2-3, with 9 bases identical to TRBD2. The length of the CDR3 is 13 residues. In germline, CDR1 is PRHDT, CDR2 FYEKMQ (reference sequence). CDR3 in DNA: TGTGCCAGCAGCGCGGGGGGGCCGAATACGCAGAATTTT. Amino acids: CASSAGGPNTQNF.